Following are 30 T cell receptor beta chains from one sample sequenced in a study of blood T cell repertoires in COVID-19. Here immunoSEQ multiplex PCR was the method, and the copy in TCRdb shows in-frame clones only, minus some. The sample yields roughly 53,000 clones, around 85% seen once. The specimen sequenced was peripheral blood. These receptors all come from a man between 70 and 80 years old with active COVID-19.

The CDR3 DNA reads as TGCGCCAGCAGCCAAGAGCAGGGACAGGGCCGGGAGCAGTTCTTC. Protein: CASSQEQGQGREQFF. V gene TRBV4-3 combines with J gene TRBJ2-1, with 9 bases lining up with TRBD1. This CDR3 has 15 residues. Germline CDR1 reads LGHNA; CDR2 reads YSLEER. V shed 0 bases and J 10 bases; nucleotides not matched to a gene: 7.

Here the CDR3 reads CATSRDRGETQYF. The CDR3 DNA reads as TGTGCCACCAGCAGAGATAGAGGGGAGACCCAGTACTTC. The chain links TRBV15 to TRBJ2-5; D is perhaps TRBD2 (5 bases). V dropped 0 bases and J dropped 5 bases, with 7 bases sitting between them. The CDR3 has 13 residues. The germline V gene encodes CDR1 LNHNV and CDR2 YYDKDF (reference sequence).

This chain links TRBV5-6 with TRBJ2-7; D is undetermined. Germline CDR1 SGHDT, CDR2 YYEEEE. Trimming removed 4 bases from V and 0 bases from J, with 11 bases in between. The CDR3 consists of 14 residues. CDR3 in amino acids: CASSTTVSSYEQYF. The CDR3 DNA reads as TGTGCCAGCAGCACCACTGTGAGCTCCTACGAGCAGTACTTC.

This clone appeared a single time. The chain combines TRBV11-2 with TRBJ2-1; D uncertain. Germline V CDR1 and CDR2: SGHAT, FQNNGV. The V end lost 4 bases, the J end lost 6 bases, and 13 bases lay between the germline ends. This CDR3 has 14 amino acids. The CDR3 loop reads CASSSAFSGNEQFF. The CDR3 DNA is TGTGCCAGCAGCTCTGCCTTTTCGGGCAATGAGCAGTTCTTC.

The CDR3 nucleotides are TGCGCCAGCAGCGGACTAGCGGGAGATGTCGACGAGCAGTACTTC. It is translated as CASSGLAGDVDEQYF. The chain has TRBV10-2 and TRBJ2-7, with 13 bases identical to TRBD2. The CDR3 extends over 15 amino acids. The germline gives CDR1 WSHSY, CDR2 SAAADI. Germline trimming cut 6 bases from V and 5 bases from J; bases unmatched to any gene: 7.

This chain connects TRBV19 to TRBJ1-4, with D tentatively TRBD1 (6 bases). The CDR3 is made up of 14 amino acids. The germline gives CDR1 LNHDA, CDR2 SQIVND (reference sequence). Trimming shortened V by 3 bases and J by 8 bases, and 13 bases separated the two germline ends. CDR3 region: CASSMGGADEKLFF. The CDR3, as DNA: TGTGCCAGTAGTATGGGGGGGGCGGACGAAAAACTGTTTTTT.

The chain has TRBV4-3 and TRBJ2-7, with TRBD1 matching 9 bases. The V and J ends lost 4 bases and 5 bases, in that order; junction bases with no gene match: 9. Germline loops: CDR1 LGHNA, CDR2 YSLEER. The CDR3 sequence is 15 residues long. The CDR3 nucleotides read TGCGCCAGCAGCCTCTCGGACAGGGGCAGACACGAGCAGTACTTC. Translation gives CASSLSDRGRHEQYF.

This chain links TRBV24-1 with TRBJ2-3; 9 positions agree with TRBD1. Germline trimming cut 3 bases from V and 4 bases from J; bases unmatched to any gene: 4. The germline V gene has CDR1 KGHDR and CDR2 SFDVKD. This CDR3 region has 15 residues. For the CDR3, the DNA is TGTGCCACCAGTGATCCGGGACAGGGTTCAGATACGCAGTATTTT. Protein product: CATSDPGQGSDTQYF.

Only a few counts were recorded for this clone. Here the CDR3 reads CASSSGTSGRWNEQFF. The CDR3, as DNA: TGTGCCAGCAGTTCCGGGACTAGCGGGAGATGGAATGAGCAGTTCTTC. The chain has TRBV27 and TRBJ2-1, with 14 bases lining up with TRBD2. This CDR3 spans 16 amino acids. Germline V gene data show CDR1 as MNHEY and CDR2 as SMNVEV (reference sequence). V lost 4 bases to trimming and J lost 7 bases; unmatched junction nucleotides: 6.

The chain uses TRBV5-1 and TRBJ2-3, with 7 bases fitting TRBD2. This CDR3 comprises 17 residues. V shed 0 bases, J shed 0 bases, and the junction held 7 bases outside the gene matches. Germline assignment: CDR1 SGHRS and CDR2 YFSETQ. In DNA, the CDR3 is TGCGCCAGCAGCTTGGGCCTAGCGGTTGCTAGCACAGATACGCAGTATTTT. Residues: CASSLGLAVASTDTQYF.

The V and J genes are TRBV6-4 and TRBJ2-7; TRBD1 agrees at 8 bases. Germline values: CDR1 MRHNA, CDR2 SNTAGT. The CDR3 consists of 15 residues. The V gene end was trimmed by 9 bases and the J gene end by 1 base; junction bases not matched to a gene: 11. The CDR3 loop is CASRLVQGASYEQYF. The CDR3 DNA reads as TGTGCCAGTAGGCTCGTCCAGGGGGCGTCCTACGAGCAGTACTTC.

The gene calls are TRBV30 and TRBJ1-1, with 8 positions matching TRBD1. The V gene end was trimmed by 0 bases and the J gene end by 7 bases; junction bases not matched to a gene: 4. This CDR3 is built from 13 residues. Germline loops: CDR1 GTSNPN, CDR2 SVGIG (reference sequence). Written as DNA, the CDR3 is TGTGCCTGGAGTGTGGGCGGACAGGGTGAAGCTTTCTTT. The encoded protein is CAWSVGGQGEAFF.

CDR3 region: CASSGTGSVQYF. The CDR3 DNA sequence: TGTGCCAGCAGCGGGACAGGGTCAGTGCAGTACTTC. The chain carries TRBV5-8 and TRBJ2-7, with TRBD1 matching 9 bases. The ends lost 4 bases at V and 9 bases at J; junction bases unmatched: 5. The germline CDR1 and CDR2 sequences are SGHTS and YDEGEE. The CDR3 contains 12 residues.

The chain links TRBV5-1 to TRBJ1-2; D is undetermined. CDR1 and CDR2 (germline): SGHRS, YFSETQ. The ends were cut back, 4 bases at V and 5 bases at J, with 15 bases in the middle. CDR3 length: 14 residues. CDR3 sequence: CASSDRRHPYGYTF. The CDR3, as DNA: TGCGCCAGCAGCGATAGAAGACACCCATATGGCTACACCTTC.

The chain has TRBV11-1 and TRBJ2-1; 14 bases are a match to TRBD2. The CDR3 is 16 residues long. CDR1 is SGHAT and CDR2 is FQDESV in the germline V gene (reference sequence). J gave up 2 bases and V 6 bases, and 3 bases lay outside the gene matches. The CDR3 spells CASRRTSGRTYNEQFF. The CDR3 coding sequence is TGTGCCAGCAGGCGGACTAGCGGGAGGACCTACAATGAGCAGTTCTTC. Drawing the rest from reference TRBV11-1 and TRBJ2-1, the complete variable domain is EAEVAQSPRYKITEKSQAVAFWCDPISGHATLYWYRQILGQGPELLVQFQDESVVDDSQLPKDRFSAERLKGVDSTLKIQPAELGDSAMYLCASRRTSGRTYNEQFFGPGTRLTVL.

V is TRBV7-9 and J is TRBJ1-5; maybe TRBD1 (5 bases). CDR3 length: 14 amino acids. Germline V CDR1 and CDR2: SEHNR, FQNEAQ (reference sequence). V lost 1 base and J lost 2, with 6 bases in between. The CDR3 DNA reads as TGTGCCAGCAGCTTAGAAGGGGGCAATCAGCCCCAGCATTTT. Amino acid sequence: CASSLEGGNQPQHF.

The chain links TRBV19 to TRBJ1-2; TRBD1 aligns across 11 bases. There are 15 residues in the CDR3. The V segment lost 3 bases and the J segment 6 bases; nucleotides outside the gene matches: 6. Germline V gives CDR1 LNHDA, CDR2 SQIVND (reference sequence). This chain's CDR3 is CASSIRTGGIDGYTF. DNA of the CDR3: TGTGCCAGTAGTATCCGGACAGGGGGCATCGATGGCTACACCTTC.

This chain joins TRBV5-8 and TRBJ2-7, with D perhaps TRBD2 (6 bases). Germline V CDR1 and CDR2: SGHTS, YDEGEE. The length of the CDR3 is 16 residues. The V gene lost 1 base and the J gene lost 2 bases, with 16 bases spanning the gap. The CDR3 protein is CASSLSGGLLTYEQYF. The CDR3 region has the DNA TGTGCCAGCAGCTTGTCCGGCGGACTACTAACCTACGAGCAGTACTTC.

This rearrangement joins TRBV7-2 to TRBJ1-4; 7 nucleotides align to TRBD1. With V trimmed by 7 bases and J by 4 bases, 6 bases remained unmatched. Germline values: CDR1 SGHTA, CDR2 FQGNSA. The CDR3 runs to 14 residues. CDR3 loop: CASNTRQGNEKLFF. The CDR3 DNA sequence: TGTGCCAGCAACACGAGACAGGGTAATGAAAAACTGTTTTTT. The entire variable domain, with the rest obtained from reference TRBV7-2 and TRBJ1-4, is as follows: GAGVSQSPSNKVTEKGKDVELRCDPISGHTALYWYRQSLGQGLEFLIYFQGNSAPDKSGLPSDRFSAERTGGSVSTLTIQRTQQEDSAVYLCASNTRQGNEKLFFGSGTQLSVL.

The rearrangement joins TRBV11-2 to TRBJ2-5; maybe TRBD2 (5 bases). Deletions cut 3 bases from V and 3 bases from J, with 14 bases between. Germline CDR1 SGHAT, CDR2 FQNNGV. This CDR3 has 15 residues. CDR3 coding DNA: TGTGCCAGCAGCTTCGCAGTGCCGAGGGAAGAGACCCAGTACTTC. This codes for CASSFAVPREETQYF.

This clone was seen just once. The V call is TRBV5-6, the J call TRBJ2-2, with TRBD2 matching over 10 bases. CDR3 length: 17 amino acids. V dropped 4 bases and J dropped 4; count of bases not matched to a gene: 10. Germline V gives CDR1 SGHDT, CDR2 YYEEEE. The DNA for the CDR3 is TGTGCCAGCAGCCCCCCGAGGACTAGCGGCCTCACCGGGGAGCTGTTTTTT. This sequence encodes CASSPPRTSGLTGELFF. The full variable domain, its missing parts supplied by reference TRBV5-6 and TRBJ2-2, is DAGVTQSPTHLIKTRGQQVTLRCSPKSGHDTVSWYQQALGQGPQFIFQYYEEEERQRGNFPDRFSGHQFPNYSSELNVNALLLGDSALYLCASSPPRTSGLTGELFFGEGSRLTVL.

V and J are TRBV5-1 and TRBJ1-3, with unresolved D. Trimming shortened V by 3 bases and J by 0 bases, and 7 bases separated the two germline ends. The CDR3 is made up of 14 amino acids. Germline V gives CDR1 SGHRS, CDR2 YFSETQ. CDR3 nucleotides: TGCGCCAGCAGCTCACAGATCTCTGGAAACACCATATATTTT. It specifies CASSSQISGNTIYF.

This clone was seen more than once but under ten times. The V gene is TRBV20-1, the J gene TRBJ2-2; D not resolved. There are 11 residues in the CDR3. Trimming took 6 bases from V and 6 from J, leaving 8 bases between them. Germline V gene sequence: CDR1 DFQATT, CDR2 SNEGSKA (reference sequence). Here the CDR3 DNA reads TGCAGTGCAGTTAGAGCCGGGGAGCTGTTTTTT. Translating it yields CSAVRAGELFF.

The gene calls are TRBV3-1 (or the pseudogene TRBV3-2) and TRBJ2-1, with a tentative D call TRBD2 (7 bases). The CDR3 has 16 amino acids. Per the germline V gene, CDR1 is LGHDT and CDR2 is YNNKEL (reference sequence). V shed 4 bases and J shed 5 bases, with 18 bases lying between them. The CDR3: CASSPPRGALNNEQFF. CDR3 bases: TGTGCCAGCAGCCCGCCCCGGGGGGCGTTGAACAATGAGCAGTTCTTC.

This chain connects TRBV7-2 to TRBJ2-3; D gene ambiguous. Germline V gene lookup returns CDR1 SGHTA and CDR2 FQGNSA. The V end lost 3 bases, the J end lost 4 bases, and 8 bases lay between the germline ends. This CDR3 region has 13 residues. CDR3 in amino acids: CASSFTEADTQYF. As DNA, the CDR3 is TGTGCCAGCAGCTTTACAGAAGCAGATACGCAGTATTTT.

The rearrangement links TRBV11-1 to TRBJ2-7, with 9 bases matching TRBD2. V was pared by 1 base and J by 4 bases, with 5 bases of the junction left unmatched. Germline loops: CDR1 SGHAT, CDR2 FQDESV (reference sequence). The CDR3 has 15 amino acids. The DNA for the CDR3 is TGTGCCAGCAGCTTAGGTCCTAGCGGGACTTACGAGCAGTACTTC. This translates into CASSLGPSGTYEQYF.

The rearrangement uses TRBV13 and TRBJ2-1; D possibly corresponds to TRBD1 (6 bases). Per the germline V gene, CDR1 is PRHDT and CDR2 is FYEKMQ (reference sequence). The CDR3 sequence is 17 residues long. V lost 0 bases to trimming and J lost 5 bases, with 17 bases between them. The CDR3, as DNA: TGTGCCAGCAGCTTAGGGCCTTTGGCAGGGGCCGACAATGAGCAGTTCTTC. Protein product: CASSLGPLAGADNEQFF.

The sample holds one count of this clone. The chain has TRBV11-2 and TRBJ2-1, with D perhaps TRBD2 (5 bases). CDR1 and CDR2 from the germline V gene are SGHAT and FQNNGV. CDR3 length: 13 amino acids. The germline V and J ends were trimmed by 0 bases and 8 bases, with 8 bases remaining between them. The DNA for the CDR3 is TGTGCCAGCAGCTTAGAGCTAGCTCATGAGCAGTTCTTC. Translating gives CASSLELAHEQFF.

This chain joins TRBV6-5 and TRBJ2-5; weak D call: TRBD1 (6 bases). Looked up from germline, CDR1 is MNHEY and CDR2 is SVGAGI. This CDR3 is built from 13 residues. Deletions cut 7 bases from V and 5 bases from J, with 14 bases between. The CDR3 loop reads CASTRGLEETQYF. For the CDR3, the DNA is TGTGCCAGCACCAGGGGATTAGAGGAGACCCAGTACTTC.

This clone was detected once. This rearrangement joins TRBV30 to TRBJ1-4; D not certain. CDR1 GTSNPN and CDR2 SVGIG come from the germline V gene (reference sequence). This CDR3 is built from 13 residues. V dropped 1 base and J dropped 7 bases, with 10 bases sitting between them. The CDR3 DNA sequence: TGTGCCTGGAGTGGAACCTCAGGTGAAAAACTGTTTTTT. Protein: CAWSGTSGEKLFF.